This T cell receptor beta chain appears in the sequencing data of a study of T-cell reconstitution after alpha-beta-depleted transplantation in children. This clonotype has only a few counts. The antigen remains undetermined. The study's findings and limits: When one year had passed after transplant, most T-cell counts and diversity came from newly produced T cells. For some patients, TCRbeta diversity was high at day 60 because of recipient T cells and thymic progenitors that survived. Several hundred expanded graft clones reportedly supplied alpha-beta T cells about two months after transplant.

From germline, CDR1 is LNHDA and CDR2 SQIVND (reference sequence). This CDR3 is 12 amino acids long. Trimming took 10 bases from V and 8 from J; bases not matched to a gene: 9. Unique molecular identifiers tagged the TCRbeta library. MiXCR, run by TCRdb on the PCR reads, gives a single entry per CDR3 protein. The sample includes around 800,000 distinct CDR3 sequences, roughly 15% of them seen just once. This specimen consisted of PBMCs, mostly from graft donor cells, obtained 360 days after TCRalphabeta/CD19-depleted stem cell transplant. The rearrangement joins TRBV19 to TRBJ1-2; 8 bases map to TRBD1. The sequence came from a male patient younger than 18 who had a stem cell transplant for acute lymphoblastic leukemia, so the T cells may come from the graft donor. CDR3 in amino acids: CATGQGGYGYTF. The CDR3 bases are TGTGCCACTGGACAGGGAGGATACGGCTACACCTTC. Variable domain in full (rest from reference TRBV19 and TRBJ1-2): DGGITQSPKYLFRKEGQNVTLSCEQNLNHDAMYWYRQDPGQGLRLIYYSQIVNDFQKGDIAEGYSVSREKKESFPLTVTSAQKNPTAFYLCATGQGGYGYTFGSGTRLTVV.